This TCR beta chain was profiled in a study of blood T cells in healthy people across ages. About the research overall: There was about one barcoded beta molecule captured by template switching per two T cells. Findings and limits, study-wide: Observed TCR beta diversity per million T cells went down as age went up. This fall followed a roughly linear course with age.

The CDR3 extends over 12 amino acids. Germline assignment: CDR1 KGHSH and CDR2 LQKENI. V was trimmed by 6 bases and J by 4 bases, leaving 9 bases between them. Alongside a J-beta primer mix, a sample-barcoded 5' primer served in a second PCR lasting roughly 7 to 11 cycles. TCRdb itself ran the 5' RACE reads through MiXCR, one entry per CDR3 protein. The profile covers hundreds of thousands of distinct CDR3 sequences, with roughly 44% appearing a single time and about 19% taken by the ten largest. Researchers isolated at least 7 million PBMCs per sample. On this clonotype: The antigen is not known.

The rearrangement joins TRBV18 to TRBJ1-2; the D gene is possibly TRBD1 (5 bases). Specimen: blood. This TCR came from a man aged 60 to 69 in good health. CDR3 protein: CASSTDSYGYTF. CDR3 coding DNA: TGTGCCAGCTCGACAGATTCCTATGGCTACACCTTC.